This T cell receptor (beta chain) was identified in a study of cytomegalovirus exposure and HLA in healthy donors (dated by TCRdb to 2015 to 2018). At the level of the whole study: An earlier analysis of approximately 600 of the donors reported roughly 270 Gb of sequence data and some 120 million unique TCR beta sequences from approximately 180 million T cells. An early release that covered roughly 600 HLA-typed donors contained approximately 290 gigabases of sequencing data and about 93 million unique TCR sequences. The genetic ancestry cluster associated with self-reported Caucasian donors included about four fifths of the approximately 430 genotyped donors. The aim of the study was to test whether cataloging public T cell receptors could identify signatures of past pathogen exposure. The study profiled the T cell repertoires of 550 to 700 subjects by immunosequencing and related them to cytomegalovirus serostatus. A separate validation cohort of more than 100 different subjects was used in addition to the approximately 700-subject first cohort. High-throughput TCR immunosequencing, statistical association of individual TCRs with disease status, and machine learning were combined to predict cytomegalovirus infection status. A later analysis re-examined previously published TCR beta repertoires from roughly 720 donors and added high-resolution HLA genotyping to investigate patterns of TCR occurrence. Rather than using new phenotypic data, the later analysis identified candidate immune exposures from TCR beta sequences and from how often those sequences occurred across donors. To decide whether each TCR beta V gene segment behaved as functional or pseudogenic, an earlier analysis of some 570 of the donors relied on high-throughput TCR beta sequencing. Donor age, sex, ethnicity and CMV serostatus were compiled alongside the repertoire data. A later genetic analysis took genome-wide SNP genotypes for 398 of the 666 donors and used that subset as a discovery cohort. Every discovery cohort repertoire had been produced on one sequencing platform. Class I and class II HLA loci were covered by the typing at four-digit resolution. The number of typed donors differed by locus: about 620-640 for A, B, C, DRB1 and DQB1; 500 to 550 for DQA1; some 610 for DPA1; and some 470 for DPB1. A handful of DR-DQ haplotypes were handled as single units for association and clustering because linkage in the cohort was strong. Among some 400 genotyped donors of the cohort, an average of approximately 240,000 unique TCR beta nucleotide sequences were sequenced per donor, roughly 20% of them non-productive. Beyond this particular receptor, the publication reports: In a later analysis, HLA-associated TCR beta chains showed more clonal expansion and lower generation probabilities than non-associated chains that were equally common. The only immune exposure information available for the cohort was CMV serostatus. This cohort had only TCR beta chains sequenced, and the lack of alpha or paired-chain data limited which features could be detected. HLA typing was unavailable for some donors at each locus, so association tests used only the typed subset. A further reported finding was that TCR beta sequences accurately predicted the HLA-A and HLA-B alleles for most subjects in the first cohort. According to a later analysis, TCR association rates differed among HLA loci, with DRB1 alleles showing the most associated TCRs and HLA-C alleles showing the fewest. In the study, 164 TCR beta chains were listed as associated with cytomegalovirus. The classifier was reported to diagnose cytomegalovirus status with high specificity and sensitivity in both the original and validation cohorts. In an earlier analysis of some 550 of the donors, most TCR beta V segments were observed in productive rearrangements about 87% or about 30% of the time, broadly matching IMGT annotations. Linkage disequilibrium might explain the correlated functional status among segregating V segments, but an unknown experimental factor could not be excluded. About 17 rarely observed V segments, including chromosome 9 orphons, were excluded from the earlier analysis of approximately 500 of the donors because counts were too low. Assigning TCR associations to individual alleles was difficult when HLA alleles, especially DR and DQ, strongly co-occurred. Most TCR sequences were observed very rarely across donors, whereas some public TCRs were present in many individuals. The authors suggested that the approach could potentially be generalized to other disease states and immunological phenotypes. The 87-base-pair reads could not distinguish some IMGT-functional V segments, including TRBV6-2 and TRBV6-3, so those segments were excluded. A later analysis reported that several top co-occurrence clusters appeared linked to parvovirus B19, influenza, CMV and Epstein-Barr virus. The sequencing pipeline was judged likely to have produced a cluster of highly shared sequence variants as a technical artifact. Specific HLA alleles were associated with over 15,000 TCR beta sequences at a false discovery rate of 0.05 in a later analysis. An association between a missense DCLRE1C variant and V-gene and J-gene trimming of TCR beta chains was found in a later genetic analysis and replicated in an independent cohort. The presence/absence analyses assumed that sequencing depth was roughly uniform across donors, and that assumption may not be true. A later genetic analysis reported fewer N-insertions in productive TCRs among donors in an Asian-associated ancestry cluster than the roughly 640-donor mean. A few of the identified cytomegalovirus-associated TCR beta chains were confirmed in vitro to be specific for cytomegalovirus antigens. In a later analysis, most CMV-associated TCR beta chains were found to appear HLA-restricted, with HLA associations seemingly driven largely by CMV exposure.

From the cysteine up to the phenylalanine, the CDR3 has a length of 12 residues. Only the CDR3 region is kept as DNA, spanning 36 bases read in frame from base 1. V sheds 2 bases and J sheds 12 bases, leaving 12 bases between their ends. For CDR1 and CDR2, the germline V gene lists SGHDT and YYEEEE. Concerning this clone: Its recognized antigen is unknown.

The cohort consisted of 666 healthy bone marrow donors. At the time of sampling, every cohort member was nominally healthy, though immune exposures that went unrecorded were likely present. The donor tested CMV seropositive, placing the donor among the 250 to 300 seropositive members of the cohort. A peripheral blood sample was collected from each donor, and TCR beta sequencing was performed on peripheral blood mononuclear cells. The Qiagen DNeasy Blood Extraction Kit was used to extract genomic DNA from the blood cell samples. The library came from the immunoSEQ multiplex PCR assay. For the multiplex PCR, a mixture combining 60 forward primers for TCR Vbeta segments and 13 reverse primers for TCR Jbeta segments was used. The CDR3 region of rearranged TCR beta genes was amplified from genomic DNA with a multiplex PCR assay. The Illumina HiSeq System was used to sequence the amplified TCR beta libraries as 87-base-pair reads. Regarding the original processing steps: In a later analysis, 80 million or so unique TCR beta chains were counted across the roughly 700 repertoires, and about 9.9 million of these chains were shared by at least two donors. Raw reads were error-corrected and collapsed into unique sequences by a nearest-neighbor algorithm in which closely related sequences were merged to remove PCR and sequencing errors. Alignment of CDR3 sequences to IMGT reference sequences was used to assign V, D and J gene segments. Each retained sequence needed at least a six-nucleotide match to both a V gene segment and a J gene segment. A rearrangement counted as productive if the CDR3 had no stop codons and remained in frame with V and J, and every other rearrangement counted as non-productive. Following IMGT convention, CDR3 was defined as the stretch from the second conserved V-encoded cysteine to the conserved J-encoded phenylalanine. The earlier analysis of approximately 590 of the donors excluded any sequence lacking an unambiguous match to a single V gene segment. An earlier analysis of about 600 of the donors called V segments functional above 56.7% productive rearrangements and segregating when the between-donor standard deviation exceeded 5%. A statistical classification framework was built for diagnosing cytomegalovirus status from the catalog of TCR beta chain sequences. V and J gene assignment, in a later analysis, came from comparing TCR nucleotide sequences with IMGT/GENE-DB human TR gene sequences. In a later analysis, CDR3 sequences and most-parsimonious VDJ recombination scenarios were assigned using the TCRdist pipeline. A later analysis defined each TCR beta chain by its CDR3 amino acid sequence plus V-gene family, and excluded reads lacking a unique V-gene family. As a way to deal with suspected cross-contamination and a sequencing artifact, a later analysis dropped roughly 620 nucleotide sequences that were highly shared and had low generation probability. In a later analysis, a clonal expansion index was calculated for each public chain from normalized within-repertoire ranks of inferred template counts. In a later analysis, generation probabilities were computed using a VDJ recombination model fitted to out-of-frame rearrangements, and the results were checked against IGoR. Hypergeometric tests were used in a later analysis to score TCR-TCR, TCR-HLA and TCR-CMV co-occurrence, with a repertoire-size bias correction applied to the TCR pairs. A later analysis estimated false discovery rates by permuting HLA or CMV assignments 20 times. A later analysis grouped co-occurring TCRs with DBSCAN, adding TCRdist sequence similarity when clustering within HLA-allele-positive subsets. Co-occurrence clustering excluded repertoires with fewer than 30,000 or more than 120,000 public chains, plus five with anomalous nucleotide sharing. The clones in this table, taken by TCRdb from immuneACCESS, are in-frame only. Not every clone is retained; where verified, under half of the shortfall comes from an unresolved V gene, and the cause of the rest is unknown. V, J and clone size derive from that table, while D and trimming were established from the DNA sequence. This specimen's table enumerates tens of thousands of clones. The ten biggest clones cover approximately 3.6% of the sample.

The origin of this receptor is a woman in her thirties or forties in good health and CMV-seropositive. The chain employs TRBV5-6 and TRBJ2-1, with no D gene named confidently. Sequences were obtained from PBMCs. The encoded CDR3 is CASSLKTLPQFF. The DNA reads as follows: TGTGCCAGCAGCTTAAAAACATTGCCGCAGTTCTTC.